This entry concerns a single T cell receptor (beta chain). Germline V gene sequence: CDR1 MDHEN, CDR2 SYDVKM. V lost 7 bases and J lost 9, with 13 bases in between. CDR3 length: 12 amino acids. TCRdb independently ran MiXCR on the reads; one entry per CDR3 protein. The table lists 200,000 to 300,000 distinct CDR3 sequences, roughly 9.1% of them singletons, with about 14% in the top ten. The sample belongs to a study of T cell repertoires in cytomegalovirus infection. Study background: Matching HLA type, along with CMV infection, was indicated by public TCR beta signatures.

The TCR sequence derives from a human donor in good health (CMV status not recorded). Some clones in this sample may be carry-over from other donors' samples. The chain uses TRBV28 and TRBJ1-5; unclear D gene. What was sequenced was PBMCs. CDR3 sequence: CASNLPGLPQHF. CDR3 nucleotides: TGTGCCAGCAATCTTCCCGGACTGCCCCAGCATTTT.